Given below is one T cell receptor beta chain in context. CDR1 and CDR2 from the germline V gene are MNHEY and SVGEGT. The CDR3 runs to 14 residues. Deletions cut 5 bases from V and 1 base from J, with 11 bases between. Original methodology: Estimated nucleated cell counts came from reference gene primer amplification. Repertoires were generated with immunoSEQ multiplex PCR, while TCRdb's copy carries only in-frame clones and drops some. That table furnishes V, J and clone size, whereas the DNA furnished D and trimming. The sample consists of 70,000 to 90,000 clones, roughly three quarters of them appearing once. The data stem from a study of blood T cell repertoires in COVID-19. For the study at large: Samples came from the United States, Italy and Spain, spanning acute and convalescent COVID-19.

Sequencing used peripheral blood. The genes are TRBV6-2 or TRBV6-3 and TRBJ2-5; D may be TRBD2 (6 bases). This receptor was obtained from a man aged 65-85 years with acute or convalescent COVID-19. The CDR3 nucleotides are TGTGCCAGCAGTCCCCGGGACTCCCAAGAGACCCAGTACTTC. This gives the protein CASSPRDSQETQYF.